Below, 5 T cell receptor beta chains from the same sample are listed, as sequenced in a study of PD-1 blockade in classical Hodgkin lymphoma. Each and every patient relapsed after autologous stem cell transplantation, and patients got differing brentuximab vedotin exposure. Sequencing used immunoSEQ multiplex PCR; TCRdb keeps in-frame clones, though not all of them. The repertoire includes 66,000 or so clones, 65% to 75% of them detected once, and just over 9% sits in the top ten. Material: peripheral blood mononuclear cells (PBMCs), obtained before the second cycle of nivolumab. Receptors were obtained from a human donor with classical Hodgkin lymphoma.

This chain links TRBV5-5 with TRBJ2-7; the match to TRBD1 covers 12 bases. V shed 5 bases and J 3 bases; nucleotides not matched to a gene: 6. The germline CDR1 and CDR2 sequences are SGHKS and YYEKEE (reference sequence). The CDR3 runs to 15 residues. DNA of the CDR3: TGTGCCAGCAGTTCTGGGACAGGGGGCCTCTACGAGCAGTACTTC. Translation: CASSSGTGGLYEQYF. The full variable domain, rest sourced from reference TRBV5-5 and TRBJ2-7, is DAGVTQSPTHLIKTRGQQVTLRCSPISGHKSVSWYQQVLGQGPQFIFQYYEKEERGRGNFPDRFSARQFPNYSSELNVNALLLGDSALYLCASSSGTGGLYEQYFGPGTRLTVT.

The chain uses TRBV5-6 and TRBJ1-1; 9 bases fit TRBD1. V shed 3 bases and J 6 bases; nucleotides not matched to a gene: 6. Germline-derived CDR1 and CDR2 are SGHDT and YYEEEE. This CDR3 has 14 amino acids. The CDR3 protein is CASSWGQGGSEAFF. In DNA form, the CDR3 reads TGTGCCAGCAGCTGGGGACAGGGAGGTTCTGAAGCTTTCTTT. The full variable domain, rest sourced from reference TRBV5-6 and TRBJ1-1, is DAGVTQSPTHLIKTRGQQVTLRCSPKSGHDTVSWYQQALGQGPQFIFQYYEEEERQRGNFPDRFSGHQFPNYSSELNVNALLLGDSALYLCASSWGQGGSEAFFGQGTRLTVV.

The chain carries TRBV7-3 and TRBJ2-1; D possibly matches TRBD1 or TRBD2 (5 bases each). Germline V gives CDR1 SGHTA, CDR2 FQGTGA. The CDR3 contains 15 residues. Trimming shortened V by 4 bases and J by 4 bases, and 14 bases separated the two germline ends. The chain's CDR3 is CASSSSGTLYNEQFF. The CDR3, as DNA: TGTGCCAGCAGCTCGTCAGGGACCTTATACAATGAGCAGTTCTTC.

The chain has TRBV21-1 and TRBJ1-5. TRBV21-1 is annotated as a pseudogene. The CDR3 is 14 amino acids. CDR3 loop: CASSKSTYNQPQHF. CDR3 bases: TGTGCCAGCAGCAAATCCACCTACAATCAGCCCCAGCATTTT.

V is TRBV2 and J is TRBJ2-7, with TRBD1 matching over 11 bases. Germline V gives CDR1 SNHLY, CDR2 FYNNEI. V gave up 2 bases and J gave up 2 bases; unmatched junction bases: 5. The CDR3 is made up of 16 amino acids. CDR3 DNA: TGTGCCAGCAGTGAACACGGGACAGGGGGAACCTACGAGCAGTACTTC. This sequence encodes CASSEHGTGGTYEQYF.